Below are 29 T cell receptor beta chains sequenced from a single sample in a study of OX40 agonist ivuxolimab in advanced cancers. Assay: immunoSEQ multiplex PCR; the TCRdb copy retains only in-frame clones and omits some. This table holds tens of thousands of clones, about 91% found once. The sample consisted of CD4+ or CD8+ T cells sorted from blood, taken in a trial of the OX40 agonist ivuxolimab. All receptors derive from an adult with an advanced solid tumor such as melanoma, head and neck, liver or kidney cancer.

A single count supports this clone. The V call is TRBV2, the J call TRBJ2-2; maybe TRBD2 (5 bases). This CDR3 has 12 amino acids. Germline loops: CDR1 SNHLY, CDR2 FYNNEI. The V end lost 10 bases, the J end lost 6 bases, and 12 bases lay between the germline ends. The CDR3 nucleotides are TGTGCCATACGGGAACAGCCCGGGGAGCTGTTTTTT. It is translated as CAIREQPGELFF.

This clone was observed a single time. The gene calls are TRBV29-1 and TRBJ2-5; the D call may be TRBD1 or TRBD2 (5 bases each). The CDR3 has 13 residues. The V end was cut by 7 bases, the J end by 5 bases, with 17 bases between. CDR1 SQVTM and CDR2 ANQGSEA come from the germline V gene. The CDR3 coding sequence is TGCAGCGGGGGACGGCGGTTAGGGGAGACCCAGTACTTC. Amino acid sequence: CSGGRRLGETQYF.

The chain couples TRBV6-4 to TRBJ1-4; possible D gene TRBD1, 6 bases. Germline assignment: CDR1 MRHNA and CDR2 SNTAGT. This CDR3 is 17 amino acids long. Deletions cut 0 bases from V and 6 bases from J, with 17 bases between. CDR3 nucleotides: TGTGCCAGCAGTGACTCCGGAAGGGGGACCGAATATGAAAAACTGTTTTTT. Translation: CASSDSGRGTEYEKLFF.

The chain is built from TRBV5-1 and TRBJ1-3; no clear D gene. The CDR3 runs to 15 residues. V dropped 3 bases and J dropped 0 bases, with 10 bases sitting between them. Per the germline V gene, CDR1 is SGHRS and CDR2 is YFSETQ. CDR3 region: CASSSDGFSGNTIYF. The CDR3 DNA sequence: TGCGCCAGCAGCTCCGACGGATTCTCTGGAAACACCATATATTTT.

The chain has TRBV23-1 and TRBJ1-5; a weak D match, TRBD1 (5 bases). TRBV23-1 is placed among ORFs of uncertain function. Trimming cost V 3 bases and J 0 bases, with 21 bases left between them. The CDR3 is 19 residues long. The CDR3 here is CASSHHDSHLLYSNQPQHF. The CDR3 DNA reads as TGCGCCAGCAGTCATCACGACAGCCACCTCCTCTATAGCAATCAGCCCCAGCATTTT.

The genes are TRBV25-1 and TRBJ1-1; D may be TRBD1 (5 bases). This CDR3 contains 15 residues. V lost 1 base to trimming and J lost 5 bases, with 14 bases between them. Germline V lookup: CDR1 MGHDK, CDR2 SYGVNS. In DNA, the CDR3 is TGTGCCAGCAGTGAATTGGGTTCGGGGGGGACTGAAGCTTTCTTT. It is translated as CASSELGSGGTEAFF.

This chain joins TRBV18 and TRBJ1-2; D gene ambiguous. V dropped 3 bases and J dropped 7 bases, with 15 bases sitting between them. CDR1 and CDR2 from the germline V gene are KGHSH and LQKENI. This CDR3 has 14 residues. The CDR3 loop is CASSPSEGRSGYTF. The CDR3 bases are TGTGCCAGCTCACCTTCGGAAGGGCGAAGTGGCTACACCTTC. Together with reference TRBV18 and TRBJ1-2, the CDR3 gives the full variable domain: NAGVMQNPRHLVRRRGQEARLRCSPMKGHSHVYWYRQLPEEGLKFMVYLQKENIIDESGMPKERFSAEFPKEGPSILRIQQVVRGDSAAYFCASSPSEGRSGYTFGSGTRLTVV.

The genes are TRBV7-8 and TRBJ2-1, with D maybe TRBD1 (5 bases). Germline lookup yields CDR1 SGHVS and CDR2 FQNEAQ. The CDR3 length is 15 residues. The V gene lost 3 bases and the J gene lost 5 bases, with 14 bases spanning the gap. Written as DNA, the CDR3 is TGTGCCAGCAGCTTGTCTTGGTTCAGGGACAATGAGCAGTTCTTC. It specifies CASSLSWFRDNEQFF.

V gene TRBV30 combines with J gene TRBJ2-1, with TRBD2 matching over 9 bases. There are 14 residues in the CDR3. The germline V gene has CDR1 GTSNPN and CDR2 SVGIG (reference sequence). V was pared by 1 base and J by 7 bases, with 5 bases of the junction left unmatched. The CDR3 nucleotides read TGTGCCTGGAGTGGGGGACTAGCTGTGAATGAGCAGTTCTTC. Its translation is CAWSGGLAVNEQFF. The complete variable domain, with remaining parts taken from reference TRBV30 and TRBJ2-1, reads SQTIHQWPATLVQPVGSPLSLECTVEGTSNPNLYWYRQAAGRGLQLLFYSVGIGQISSEVPQNLSASRPQDRQFILSSKKLLLSDSGFYLCAWSGGLAVNEQFFGPGTRLTVL.

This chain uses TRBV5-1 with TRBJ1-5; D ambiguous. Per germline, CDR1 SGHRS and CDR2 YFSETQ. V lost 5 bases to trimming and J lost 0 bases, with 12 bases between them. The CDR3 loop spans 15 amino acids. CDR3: CASREDTNSNQPQHF. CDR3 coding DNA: TGCGCCAGCAGAGAAGACACCAATAGCAATCAGCCCCAGCATTTT.

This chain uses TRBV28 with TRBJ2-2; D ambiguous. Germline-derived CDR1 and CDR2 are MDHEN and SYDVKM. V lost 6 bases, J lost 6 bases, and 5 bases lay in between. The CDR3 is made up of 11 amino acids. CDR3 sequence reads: CASSRPGELFF. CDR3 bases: TGTGCCAGCAGCCGTCCCGGGGAGCTGTTTTTT.

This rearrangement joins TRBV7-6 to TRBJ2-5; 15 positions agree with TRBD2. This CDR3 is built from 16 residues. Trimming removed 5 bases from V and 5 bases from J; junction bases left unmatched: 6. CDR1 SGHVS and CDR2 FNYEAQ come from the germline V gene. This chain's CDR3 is CASSTWTSGGAETQYF. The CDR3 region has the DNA TGTGCCAGCAGCACCTGGACTAGCGGGGGGGCGGAGACCCAGTACTTC.

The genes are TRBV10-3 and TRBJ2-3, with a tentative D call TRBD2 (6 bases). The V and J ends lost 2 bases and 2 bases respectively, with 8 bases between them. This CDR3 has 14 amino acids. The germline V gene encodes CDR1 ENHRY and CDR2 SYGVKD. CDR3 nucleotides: TGTGCCATCAGTGAGCGGGGGTACACAGATACGCAGTATTTT. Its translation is CAISERGYTDTQYF.

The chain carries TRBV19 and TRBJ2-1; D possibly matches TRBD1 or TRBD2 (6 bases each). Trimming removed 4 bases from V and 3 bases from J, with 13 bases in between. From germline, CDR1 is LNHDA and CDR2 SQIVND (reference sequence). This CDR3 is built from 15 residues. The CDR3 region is CASSRGDTGYNEQFF. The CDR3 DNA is TGTGCCAGTAGTAGGGGGGACACTGGCTACAATGAGCAGTTCTTC. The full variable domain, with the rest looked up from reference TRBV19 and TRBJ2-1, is DGGITQSPKYLFRKEGQNVTLSCEQNLNHDAMYWYRQDPGQGLRLIYYSQIVNDFQKGDIAEGYSVSREKKESFPLTVTSAQKNPTAFYLCASSRGDTGYNEQFFGPGTRLTVL.

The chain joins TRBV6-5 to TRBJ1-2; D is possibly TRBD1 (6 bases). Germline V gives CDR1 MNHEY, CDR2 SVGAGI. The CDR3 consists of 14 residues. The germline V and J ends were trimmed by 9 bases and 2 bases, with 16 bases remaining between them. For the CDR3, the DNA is TGTGCCAGTAAGAGGGGGGGCGACAACTATGGCTACACCTTC. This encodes CASKRGGDNYGYTF.

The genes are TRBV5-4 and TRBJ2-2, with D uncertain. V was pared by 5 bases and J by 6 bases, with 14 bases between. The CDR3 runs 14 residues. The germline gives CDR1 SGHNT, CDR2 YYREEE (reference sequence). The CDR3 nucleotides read TGTGCCAGCAGGGCCTCCGAGTGGCCCGGGGAGCTGTTTTTT. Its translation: CASRASEWPGELFF.

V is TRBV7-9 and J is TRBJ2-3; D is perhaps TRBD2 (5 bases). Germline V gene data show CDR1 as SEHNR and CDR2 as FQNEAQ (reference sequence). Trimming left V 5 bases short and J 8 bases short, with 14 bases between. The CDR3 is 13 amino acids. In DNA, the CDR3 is TGTGCCAGCAGCGAATCCCCAGGAGGTACGCAGTATTTT. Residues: CASSESPGGTQYF.

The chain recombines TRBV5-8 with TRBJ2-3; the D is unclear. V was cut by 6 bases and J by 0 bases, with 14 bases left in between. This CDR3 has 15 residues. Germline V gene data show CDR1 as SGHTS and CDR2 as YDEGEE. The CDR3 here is CASTPKGVSTDTQYF. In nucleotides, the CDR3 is TGTGCCAGCACCCCGAAAGGAGTAAGCACAGATACGCAGTATTTT.

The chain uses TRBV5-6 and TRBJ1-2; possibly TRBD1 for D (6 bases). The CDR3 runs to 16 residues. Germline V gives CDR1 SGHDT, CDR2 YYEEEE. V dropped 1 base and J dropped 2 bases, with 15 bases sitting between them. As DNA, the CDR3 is TGTGCCAGCAGCTTGAGGGGGGGGGCCCCGAACTATGGCTACACCTTC. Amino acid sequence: CASSLRGGAPNYGYTF.

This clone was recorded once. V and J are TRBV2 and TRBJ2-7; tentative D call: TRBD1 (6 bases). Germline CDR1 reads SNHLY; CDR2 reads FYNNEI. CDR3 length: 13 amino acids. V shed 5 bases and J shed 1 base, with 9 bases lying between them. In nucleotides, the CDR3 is TGTGCCAGCAGTAAACAGGGTTCCTACGAGCAGTACGTC. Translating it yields CASSKQGSYEQYV.

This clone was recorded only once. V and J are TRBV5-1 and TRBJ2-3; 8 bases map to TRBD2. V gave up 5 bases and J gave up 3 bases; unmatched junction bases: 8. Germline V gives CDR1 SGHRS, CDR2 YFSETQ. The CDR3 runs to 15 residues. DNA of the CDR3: TGCGCCAGCAGATCCGCGGGAGGTTTTACAGATACGCAGTATTTT. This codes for CASRSAGGFTDTQYF.

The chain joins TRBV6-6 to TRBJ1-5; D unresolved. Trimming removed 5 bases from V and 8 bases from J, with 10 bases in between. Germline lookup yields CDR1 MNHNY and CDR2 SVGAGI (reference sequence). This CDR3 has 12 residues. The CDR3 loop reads CASSPREEPQHF. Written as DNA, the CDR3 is TGTGCCAGCAGTCCCCGCGAAGAGCCCCAGCATTTT.

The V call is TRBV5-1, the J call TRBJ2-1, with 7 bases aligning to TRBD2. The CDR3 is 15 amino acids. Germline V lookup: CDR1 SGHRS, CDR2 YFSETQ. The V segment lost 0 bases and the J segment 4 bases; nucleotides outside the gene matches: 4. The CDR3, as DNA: TGCGCCAGCAGCTTGGCGTCTAGCGGATACAATGAGCAGTTCTTC. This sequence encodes CASSLASSGYNEQFF.

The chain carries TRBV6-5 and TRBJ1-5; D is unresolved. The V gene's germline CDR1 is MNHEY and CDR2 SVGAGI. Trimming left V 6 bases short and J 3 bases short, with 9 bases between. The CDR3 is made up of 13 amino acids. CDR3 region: CASRPADNQPQHF. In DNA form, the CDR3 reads TGTGCCAGCAGGCCGGCCGACAATCAGCCCCAGCATTTT.

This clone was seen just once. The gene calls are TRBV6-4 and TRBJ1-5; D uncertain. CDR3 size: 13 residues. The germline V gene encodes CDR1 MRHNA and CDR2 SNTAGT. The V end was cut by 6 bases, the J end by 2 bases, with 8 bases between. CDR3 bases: TGTGCCAGCAGCGAAGACGGCAATCAGCCCCAGCATTTT. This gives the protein CASSEDGNQPQHF.

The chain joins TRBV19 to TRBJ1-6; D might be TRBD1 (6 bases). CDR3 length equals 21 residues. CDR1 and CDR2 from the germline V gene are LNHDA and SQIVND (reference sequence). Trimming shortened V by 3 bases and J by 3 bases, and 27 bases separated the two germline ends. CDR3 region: CASSIRGTTLGSTGYNSPLHF. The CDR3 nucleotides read TGTGCCAGTAGTATTCGCGGAACAACACTTGGGTCGACAGGCTATAATTCACCCCTCCACTTT.

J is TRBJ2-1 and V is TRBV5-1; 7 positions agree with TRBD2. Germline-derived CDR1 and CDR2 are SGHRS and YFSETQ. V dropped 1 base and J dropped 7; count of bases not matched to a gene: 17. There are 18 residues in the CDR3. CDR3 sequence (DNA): TGCGCCAGCAGCTTGCGGGCAACTACTAGCGTTGGTAGGAATGAGCAGTTCTTC. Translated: CASSLRATTSVGRNEQFF.

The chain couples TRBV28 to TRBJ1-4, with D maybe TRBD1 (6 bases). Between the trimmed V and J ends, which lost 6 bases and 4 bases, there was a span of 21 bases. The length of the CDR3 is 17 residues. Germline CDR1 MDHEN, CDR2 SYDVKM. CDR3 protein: CASRDTTGSQYNEKLFF. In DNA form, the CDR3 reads TGTGCCAGCAGAGACACTACAGGGAGCCAGTATAATGAAAAACTGTTTTTT.

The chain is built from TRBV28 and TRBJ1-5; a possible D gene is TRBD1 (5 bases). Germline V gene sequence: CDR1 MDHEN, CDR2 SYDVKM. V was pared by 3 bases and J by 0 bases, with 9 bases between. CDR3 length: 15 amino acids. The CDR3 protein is CASSFYRISNQPQHF. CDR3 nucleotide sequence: TGTGCCAGCAGTTTTTACAGGATTAGCAATCAGCCCCAGCATTTT. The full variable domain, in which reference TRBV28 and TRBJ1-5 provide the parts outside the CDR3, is DVKVTQSSRYLVKRTGEKVFLECVQDMDHENMFWYRQDPGLGLRLIYFSYDVKMKEKGDIPEGYSVSREKKERFSLILESASTNQTSMYLCASSFYRISNQPQHFGDGTRLSIL.